This TCR beta chain was recorded in a study of cytomegalovirus exposure and HLA in healthy donors. Study in general: The study's early data release held around 85 million unique TCRs from HLA-typed donors. Genotyping showed roughly 86% of 350 to 400 donors falling in the Caucasian-associated ancestry cluster.

The PCR contained 60 Vbeta and 13 Jbeta primers. Repertoires were generated with immunoSEQ multiplex PCR, while TCRdb's copy carries only in-frame clones and drops some. The table includes under 150,000 clones, almost 80% detected once. V lost 6 bases and J lost 8, with 16 bases in between. The CDR3 loop spans 14 amino acids. The V gene's germline CDR1 is MNHEY and CDR2 SVGAGI. The V gene is TRBV6-5, the J gene TRBJ1-4; D perhaps matches TRBD1 (5 bases). Input material: PBMCs. The sequence was obtained from a young woman in good health and CMV-seronegative. CDR3 residues: CASRPDGGREKLFF. As DNA, the CDR3 is TGTGCCAGCAGGCCCGACGGGGGGAGGGAAAAACTGTTTTTT.